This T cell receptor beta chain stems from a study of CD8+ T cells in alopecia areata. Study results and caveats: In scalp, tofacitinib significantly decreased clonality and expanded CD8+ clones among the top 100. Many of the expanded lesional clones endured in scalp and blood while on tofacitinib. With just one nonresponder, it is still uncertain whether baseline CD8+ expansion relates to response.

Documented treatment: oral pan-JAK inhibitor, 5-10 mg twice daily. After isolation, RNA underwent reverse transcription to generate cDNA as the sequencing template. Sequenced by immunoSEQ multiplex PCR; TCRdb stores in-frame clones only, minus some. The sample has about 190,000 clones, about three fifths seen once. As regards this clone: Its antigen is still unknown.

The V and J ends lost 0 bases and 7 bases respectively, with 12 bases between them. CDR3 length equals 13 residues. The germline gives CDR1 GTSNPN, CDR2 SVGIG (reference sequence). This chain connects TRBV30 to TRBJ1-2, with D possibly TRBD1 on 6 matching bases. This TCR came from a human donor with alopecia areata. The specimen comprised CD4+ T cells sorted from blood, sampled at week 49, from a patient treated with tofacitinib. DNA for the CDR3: TGTGCCTGGAGTGTAACAGGGATGGGTGGCTACACCTTC. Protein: CAWSVTGMGGYTF.